The 22 T cell receptor beta chains reported below all come from one sample, sequenced in a study of T cells in Graves' hyperthyroidism and ophthalmopathy. The CDR3 regions of TCR beta were amplified from RNA transcripts. Carried out on the TCR CDR3, a first-round RT-PCR used the HTBI primer set. One entry per CDR3 protein, called by TCRdb with MiXCR from the multiplex PCR reads. The table has some 180,000 distinct CDR3 sequences, approximately 17% seen once. The specimen sequenced was blood. The receptors originated from a woman aged 50 to 60 with Graves' hyperthyroidism.

The chain carries TRBV4-1 and TRBJ2-2; 9 bases agree with TRBD1. Germline-derived CDR1 and CDR2 are MGHRA and YSYEKL. V trimming: 3 bases; J trimming: 7 bases; junction bases outside the gene matches: 3. The CDR3 has 14 residues. The CDR3 DNA is TGCGCCAGCAGCCACCGACAGGGGGACGGGGAGCTGTTTTTT. This translates into CASSHRQGDGELFF.

The genes are TRBV5-1 and TRBJ2-3; 8 bases agree with TRBD2. Germline V lookup: CDR1 SGHRS, CDR2 YFSETQ. V shed 0 bases, J shed 0 bases, and the junction held 6 bases outside the gene matches. This CDR3 is 17 amino acids long. CDR3 loop: CASSLAGGARSTDTQYF. In DNA, the CDR3 is TGCGCCAGCAGCTTGGCGGGGGGGGCTCGAAGCACAGATACGCAGTATTTT. Full variable domain (missing parts from reference TRBV5-1 and TRBJ2-3): KAGVTQTPRYLIKTRGQQVTLSCSPISGHRSVSWYQQTPGQGLQFLFEYFSETQRNKGNFPGRFSGRQFSNSRSEMNVSTLELGDSALYLCASSLAGGARSTDTQYFGPGTRLTVL.

This clonotype was seen ten or more times. The chain combines TRBV6-1 with TRBJ2-3; D is possibly TRBD1 or TRBD2 (5 bases each). V shed 4 bases and J shed 2 bases, with 16 bases lying between them. CDR1 is MNHNS and CDR2 is SASEGT in the germline V gene. The CDR3 consists of 16 residues. CDR3: CASSGGFSSPTDTQYF. The CDR3 coding sequence is TGTGCCAGCAGTGGGGGGTTTAGCTCCCCCACAGATACGCAGTATTTT.

This clonotype appeared many times. The chain links TRBV14 to TRBJ2-7; 7 bases map to TRBD1. The junction had 3 bases not matched to a gene; V was cut back by 4 bases and J by 6 bases. The CDR3 extends over 12 amino acids. CDR1 and CDR2 (germline): SGHDN, FVKESK. For the CDR3, the DNA is TGTGCCAGCAGCCTAAACAGGGGCGAGCAGTACTTC. Encoded protein: CASSLNRGEQYF.

At least ten counts were recorded for this clonotype. The chain is built from TRBV4-1 and TRBJ1-6; D remains unclear. Trimming pared 5 bases from V and 4 bases from J, leaving 3 bases between. Germline values: CDR1 MGHRA, CDR2 YSYEKL. The CDR3 totals 12 residues. CDR3 sequence: CASSIYNSPLHF. The CDR3 nucleotides are TGCGCCAGCAGCATTTATAATTCACCCCTCCACTTT.

This clonotype was found a few times. The chain carries TRBV7-9 and TRBJ2-1; the match to TRBD1 covers 11 bases. V trimming: 5 bases; J trimming: 0 bases; junction bases outside the gene matches: 6. This CDR3 is built from 17 residues. Germline CDR1 reads SEHNR; CDR2 reads FQNEAQ (reference sequence). The CDR3 DNA reads TGTGCCAGCAGCGGACAGGGGGCGTCAGGCTCCTACAATGAGCAGTTCTTC. Amino acid sequence: CASSGQGASGSYNEQFF.

This clonotype was detected a few times. The gene calls are TRBV4-2 and TRBJ2-5; 10 bases line up with TRBD2. The CDR3 is made up of 17 amino acids. With V trimmed by 1 base and J by 4 bases, 9 bases remained unmatched. CDR1 and CDR2 (germline): LGHNA, YNFKEQ. The CDR3 sequence is CASSQGYSGGAGETQYF. For the CDR3, the DNA is TGTGCCAGCAGCCAAGGTTACAGCGGGGGGGCCGGAGAGACCCAGTACTTC.

This clonotype occurred many times. V gene TRBV6-2 or TRBV6-3 combines with J gene TRBJ1-1; no definite D call. Germline V gives CDR1 MNHEY, CDR2 SVGEGT. V was pared by 1 base and J by 4 bases, with 1 base between. This CDR3 contains 11 residues. The CDR3 loop is CASSYFTEAFF. CDR3 DNA: TGTGCCAGCAGTTACTTCACTGAAGCTTTCTTT.

This clonotype was picked up many times. The chain joins TRBV6-1 to TRBJ1-5; D remains ambiguous. Germline values: CDR1 MNHNS, CDR2 SASEGT. V lost 6 bases and J lost 2, with 14 bases in between. There are 15 residues in the CDR3. Here the CDR3 reads CASRDPGRGNQPQHF. The CDR3 DNA reads TGTGCCAGCAGGGACCCGGGGAGAGGCAATCAGCCCCAGCATTTT.

This clonotype was seen ten or more times. V gene TRBV6-1 combines with J gene TRBJ1-1; TRBD1 matches at 8 bases. The CDR3 covers 14 residues. V shed 6 bases and J 0 bases; nucleotides not matched to a gene: 3. Germline V gene lookup returns CDR1 MNHNS and CDR2 SASEGT. The CDR3 spells CASRQTGVNTEAFF. CDR3 nucleotide sequence: TGTGCCAGCAGACAGACAGGGGTGAACACTGAAGCTTTCTTT.

The genes are TRBV19 and TRBJ1-5; D is unclear. CDR3 length: 13 amino acids. Germline V CDR1 and CDR2: LNHDA, SQIVND (reference sequence). V was shortened by 5 bases and J by 5 bases, with 10 bases between the two germline ends. CDR3 in amino acids: CASSFNSDQPQHF. Written as DNA, the CDR3 is TGTGCCAGTAGTTTTAACTCGGATCAGCCCCAGCATTTT. Using reference TRBV19 and TRBJ1-5 for the parts outside the CDR3, the full variable domain is DGGITQSPKYLFRKEGQNVTLSCEQNLNHDAMYWYRQDPGQGLRLIYYSQIVNDFQKGDIAEGYSVSREKKESFPLTVTSAQKNPTAFYLCASSFNSDQPQHFGDGTRLSIL.

This clonotype was observed a single time. The chain recombines TRBV7-2 with TRBJ2-3; TRBD2 agrees at 16 bases. Germline lookup yields CDR1 SGHTA and CDR2 FQGNSA. J lost 2 bases, V lost 6 bases, and 2 bases had no gene match. This CDR3 spans 16 amino acids. CDR3 amino acids: CASRGTSGGDTDTQYF. Written as DNA, the CDR3 is TGTGCCAGCAGGGGGACTAGCGGGGGGGACACAGATACGCAGTATTTT. Filled out from reference TRBV7-2 and TRBJ2-3, the complete variable domain reads GAGVSQSPSNKVTEKGKDVELRCDPISGHTALYWYRQSLGQGLEFLIYFQGNSAPDKSGLPSDRFSAERTGGSVSTLTIQRTQQEDSAVYLCASRGTSGGDTDTQYFGPGTRLTVL.

This rearrangement joins TRBV29-1 to TRBJ2-1, with TRBD2 matching over 11 bases. The CDR3 contains 18 residues. V lost 7 bases to trimming and J lost 2 bases; unmatched junction nucleotides: 16. Germline values: CDR1 SQVTM, CDR2 ANQGSEA. This CDR3 is CSAGGLAVLLGTYNEQFF. DNA of the CDR3: TGCAGCGCTGGGGGACTAGCGGTACTACTGGGGACCTACAATGAGCAGTTCTTC.

There are many counts of this clonotype. The chain links TRBV27 to TRBJ2-5; D is possibly TRBD1 (6 bases). Between the trimmed V and J ends, which lost 5 bases and 0 bases, there was a span of 13 bases. Looked up from germline, CDR1 is MNHEY and CDR2 is SMNVEV (reference sequence). The CDR3 runs 15 residues. The CDR3 DNA is TGTGCCAGCAGTCTCTCAACAGGGTACCAAGAGACCCAGTACTTC. It specifies CASSLSTGYQETQYF.

The chain combines TRBV4-3 with TRBJ2-1; 8 nucleotides match TRBD2. In germline, CDR1 is LGHNA, CDR2 YSLEER. With 4 bases clipped from V and 6 bases from J, the junction kept 8 bases outside the gene matches. The CDR3 is 15 amino acids. The CDR3 DNA sequence: TGCGCCAGCAGCCCCTTCGCGGGGGGACCCAATGAGCAGTTCTTC. Protein sequence: CASSPFAGGPNEQFF.

This clonotype was counted at least ten times. This chain uses TRBV12-3 or TRBV12-4 with TRBJ1-4; TRBD1 aligns across 8 bases. This CDR3 contains 15 residues. V shed 7 bases and J 2 bases; nucleotides not matched to a gene: 6. The CDR3 DNA sequence: TGTGCCAGCACCGGACAGGGCGGGACTAATGAAAAACTGTTTTTT. Protein sequence: CASTGQGGTNEKLFF.

The chain combines TRBV6-2 or TRBV6-3 with TRBJ2-2; D call uncertain. The CDR3 totals 16 residues. V lost 2 bases to trimming and J lost 1 base, with 11 bases between them. The germline V gene has CDR1 MNHEY and CDR2 SVGEGT. CDR3 amino acids: CASSYGPGQNTGELFF. In DNA, the CDR3 is TGTGCCAGCAGTTACGGCCCAGGCCAGAACACCGGGGAGCTGTTTTTT.

The chain couples TRBV28 to TRBJ2-2; D could derive from TRBD1 or TRBD2 (5 bases each). V lost 8 bases to trimming and J lost 2 bases, with 12 bases between them. The CDR3 runs to 14 residues. Germline lookup yields CDR1 MDHEN and CDR2 SYDVKM. For the CDR3, the DNA is TGTGCCAGCGACAAGGGACGTAACACCGGGGAGCTGTTTTTT. Translated: CASDKGRNTGELFF.

This clonotype was counted many times. The chain is built from TRBV20-1 and TRBJ2-5, with D hard to call. CDR3 length: 11 residues. Germline CDR1 DFQATT, CDR2 SNEGSKA (reference sequence). V lost 6 bases and J 5 bases, leaving 10 bases between the germline ends. For the CDR3, the DNA is TGCAGTGCCACAATTAGGGAGACCCAGTACTTC. Translating gives CSATIRETQYF.

The sample holds many counts of this clonotype. The genes are TRBV5-1 and TRBJ2-7, with D perhaps TRBD1 (6 bases). Trimming shortened V by 3 bases and J by 6 bases, and 16 bases separated the two germline ends. The V gene's germline CDR1 is SGHRS and CDR2 YFSETQ. CDR3 length: 14 amino acids. The chain's CDR3 is CASSYGTLGGEQYF. CDR3 in DNA: TGCGCCAGCAGCTACGGGACACTTGGTGGCGAGCAGTACTTC.

J is TRBJ1-2 and V is TRBV7-3; 9 bases align to TRBD1. There are 15 residues in the CDR3. Germline values: CDR1 SGHTA, CDR2 FQGTGA. Trimming removed 4 bases from V and 6 bases from J; junction bases left unmatched: 9. CDR3 nucleotides: TGTGCCAGCAGCTCAACGGGACAGGGTGTTCATGGCTACACCTTC. Amino acid sequence: CASSSTGQGVHGYTF.

This clonotype was seen many times. CDR3 in amino acids: CASSLRGHGGVDSPLHF. CDR3 nucleotide sequence: TGTGCCAGCAGCTTAAGGGGGCACGGGGGAGTGGATTCACCCCTCCACTTT. V is TRBV11-2 and J is TRBJ1-6, with TRBD1 matching 7 bases. The CDR3 totals 17 residues. J gave up 8 bases and V 2 bases, and 12 bases lay outside the gene matches. CDR1 SGHAT and CDR2 FQNNGV come from the germline V gene.